These T cell receptor beta chains were read from a single sample in a study of OX40 agonist ivuxolimab in advanced cancers. Sequencing used immunoSEQ multiplex PCR; TCRdb keeps in-frame clones, though not all of them. Of about 20,000 clones listed, about 65% were seen once; the top ten hold under 25%. Sequences were derived from CD4+ or CD8+ T cells sorted from blood, sampled in a trial of the OX40 agonist ivuxolimab. The receptors were gathered from an adult with an advanced solid tumor such as melanoma, head and neck, liver or kidney cancer. Both conserved end residues are part of each CDR3. A D gene is named only where the DNA matches it firmly. Where a row states a size, it is once, few, many or the class of an expanded clone; other rows omit it.

d_call | clone_size | j_call | v_call | cdr3_nt | cdr3_aa
TRBD2 | . | TRBJ2-1 | TRBV6-5 | TGTGCCAGCAGGGGACTAGCCGAGGCCTACAATGAGCAGTTCTTC | CASRGLAEAYNEQFF
. | . | TRBJ2-2 | TRBV7-3 | TGTGCCAGCAGCCTCACTTTGGGGGAGAACACCGGGGAGCTGTTTTTT | CASSLTLGENTGELFF
TRBD1 | . | TRBJ2-7 | TRBV5-6 | TGTGCCAGCAGCCCAGGGACAGCTGACTCCTACGAGCAGTACTTC | CASSPGTADSYEQYF
. | . | TRBJ2-7 | TRBV5-6 | TGTGCCAGCACCTCCCCTCCGGGGTCGGGGGTGGACTACGAGCAGTACTTC | CASTSPPGSGVDYEQYF
TRBD2 | . | TRBJ2-3 | TRBV5-4 | TGTGCCAGCAGCAAGCAGCAGCGGGGCTGGAGCACAGATACGCAGTATTTT | CASSKQQRGWSTDTQYF
. | . | TRBJ2-2 | TRBV5-5 | TGTGCCAGCAGCTTGACAGGGTCTAACCGGGAGCTGTTTTTT | CASSLTGSNRELFF
. | . | TRBJ2-7 | TRBV5-6 | TGTGCCAGCAGCTTGGGGGACTCGAACTACGAGCAGTACTTC | CASSLGDSNYEQYF
. | once | TRBJ1-1 | TRBV11-1 | TGTGCCAGCAGCTTAGATTGGTCCTTGTACGCTTTCTTT | CASSLDWSLYAFF
TRBD2 | . | TRBJ2-5 | TRBV28 | TGTGCCAGCAGTTCTCTTGACCCGGGGGGATCTCAAGAGACCCAGTACTTC | CASSSLDPGGSQETQYF
. | . | TRBJ2-1 | TRBV9 | TGTGCCAGCAGCGTAGGACACCCCAATGAGCAGTTCTTC | CASSVGHPNEQFF
TRBD1 | . | TRBJ2-2 | TRBV13 | TGTGCCAGCAGCTCCAGGGGGCTGGGCACCGGGGAGCTGTTTTTT | CASSSRGLGTGELFF
. | few | TRBJ1-2 | TRBV5-4 | TGTGCCAGCAGCCCCTTGGAGGGGCCTGTTGGCTACACCTTC | CASSPLEGPVGYTF
TRBD2 | . | TRBJ2-1 | TRBV4-1 | TGCGCCAGCAGCCAAACCCTAGCGGGGGGCTCCTACAATGAGCAGTTCTTC | CASSQTLAGGSYNEQFF
. | . | TRBJ1-5 | TRBV2 | TGTGCCAGCAGTGATGGGGGTGGCGTGCGGCCCCAGCATTTT | CASSDGGGVRPQHF
TRBD1 | . | TRBJ2-2 | TRBV5-1 | TGCGCCAGCAGCTTGGGGACAGGGGCCGGGGAGCTGTTTTTT | CASSLGTGAGELFF
. | medium-sized | TRBJ2-7 | TRBV5-1 | TGCGCCAGCAGCTGGGATAAAGCCTACGAGCAGTACTTC | CASSWDKAYEQYF
. | few | TRBJ1-5 | TRBV6-5 | TGTGCCAGCAGTTACCCCTCGAATCCCCAGCATTTT | CASSYPSNPQHF
TRBD1 | . | TRBJ1-5 | TRBV19 | TGTGCCAGTAGTATGACAGGGGGCCCCCGTCCCCAGCATTTT | CASSMTGGPRPQHF
TRBD2 | . | TRBJ2-7 | TRBV28 | TGTGCCAGCAGGTTTTCGGGCCTAGCGGGGGGTCACGAGCAGTACTTC | CASRFSGLAGGHEQYF
. | . | TRBJ1-1 | TRBV27 | TGTGCCAGCAGCCCGGGGGGGCGGGATCGTGCTTTCTTT | CASSPGGRDRAFF
TRBD1 | . | TRBJ1-4 | TRBV28 | TGTGCCAGCAGCACTGACAGGGGGCATTCAATCGGCGAAAAACTGTTTTTT | CASSTDRGHSIGEKLFF
TRBD2 | few | TRBJ2-7 | TRBV6-1 | TGTGCCAGCCGAATTGGGACTAGCGGGACCTACGAGCAGTACTTC | CASRIGTSGTYEQYF
. | few | TRBJ2-2 | TRBV7-2 | TGTGCCAGCAGTTCAGGGGTGACGAACACCGGGGAGCTGTTTTTT | CASSSGVTNTGELFF
. | few | TRBJ1-1 | TRBV19 | TGTGCCAGTATACTTACAGGGTACACTGAAGCTTTCTTT | CASILTGYTEAFF
. | few | TRBJ2-7 | TRBV6-5 | TGTGCCAGCAGTTCCTCCGAGCGGGTTTCCTACGAGCAGTACTTC | CASSSSERVSYEQYF
. | . | TRBJ2-1 | TRBV14 | TGTGCCAGCAGCCAAGCCGGTAATGAGCAGTTCTTC | CASSQAGNEQFF
TRBD1 | . | TRBJ1-6 | TRBV5-6 | TGTGCCAGCAGCCCCGGGACAGGGTCAAGACCCCTCCACTTT | CASSPGTGSRPLHF
TRBD1 | few | TRBJ2-7 | TRBV25-1 | TGTGCCAGCAGTGGGCGGGCAACGAGGGGGCTTTCCTACGAGCAGTACTTC | CASSGRATRGLSYEQYF
. | . | TRBJ2-7 | TRBV7-2 | TGTGCCAGCAGCCTGACCTACTTGGAGCAGTACTTC | CASSLTYLEQYF
TRBD2 | . | TRBJ2-7 | TRBV5-1 | TGCGCCAGCAGCTTGCGGCCAGCGGGGGGTTACGAGCAGTACTTC | CASSLRPAGGYEQYF
. | . | TRBJ2-1 | TRBV4-2 | TGTGCCAGCAGCCAAGACGGGAATGAGCAGTTCTTC | CASSQDGNEQFF
. | . | TRBJ1-1 | TRBV7-9 | TGTGCCAGCAGCCTGACAGGTAACACTGAAGCTTTCTTT | CASSLTGNTEAFF
TRBD2 | . | TRBJ2-3 | TRBV7-3 | TGTGCCAGCAGCGCGACTAGCGGGGGGTCGGATACGCAGTATTTT | CASSATSGGSDTQYF
TRBD1 | medium-sized | TRBJ1-5 | TRBV6-8 | TGTGCCAGCAGTTACCCGACAGGGGTTGGCAATCAGCCCCAGCATTTT | CASSYPTGVGNQPQHF
TRBD2 | . | TRBJ2-1 | TRBV4-2 | TGTGCCAGCAGCCAAGAAGCGGGAGGACTAGCGGGGCCCGGTAATGAGCAGTTCTTC | CASSQEAGGLAGPGNEQFF
TRBD1 | few | TRBJ2-7 | TRBV11-2 | TGTGCCAGCAGCGGAACCGGGACAGGGATTTACGAGCAGTACTTC | CASSGTGTGIYEQYF
. | . | TRBJ2-7 | TRBV6-1 | TGTGCCAGCAGAGACTCCGACATTAGCTCCTACGAGCAGTACTTC | CASRDSDISSYEQYF
. | . | TRBJ2-5 | TRBV6-5 | TGTGCCAGCAGTAGAATGGACCCACGTAAAGAGACCCAGTACTTC | CASSRMDPRKETQYF
. | . | TRBJ2-2 | TRBV18 | TGTGCCAGCTCACCGGGCACCGGGGAGCTGTTTTTT | CASSPGTGELFF
. | medium-sized | TRBJ1-1 | TRBV28 | TGTGCCAGCTCGCGGGAGACTGAAGCTTTCTTT | CASSRETEAFF
TRBD2 | . | TRBJ2-2 | TRBV11-3 | TGTGCCAGCAGCTTAGACCACTCCAGCGGGGGTTACACCGGGGAGCTGTTTTTT | CASSLDHSSGGYTGELFF
TRBD1 | medium-sized | TRBJ2-7 | TRBV19 | TGTGCCAGTAGTATAGGGACAGGGGGCGGCTACGAGCAGTACTTC | CASSIGTGGGYEQYF
. | . | TRBJ2-7 | TRBV28 | TGTGCCAGCAGGTGTGGAACAGGATGTAGACTAGACTCCGGTCGTACGCTCTACGAGCAGTACTTC | CASRCGTGCRLDSGRTLYEQYF
TRBD1 | . | TRBJ1-3 | TRBV4-3 | TGCGCCAGCAGCCAATCACACAGGGGACCTGGAAACACCATATATTTT | CASSQSHRGPGNTIYF
. | medium-sized | TRBJ1-4 | TRBV4-1 | TGCGCCAGCAGCCAAGAGACGGTGGGTGAAAAACTGTTTTTT | CASSQETVGEKLFF
TRBD1 | . | TRBJ1-2 | TRBV28 | TGTGCCAGCAGTCCCCCGGGACAGAAACGATTATATGGCTACACCTTC | CASSPPGQKRLYGYTF
. | . | TRBJ2-7 | TRBV11-2 | TGTGCCAGCAGCACCCCGTCAGCGGGTTCCCTCGAGCAGTACTTC | CASSTPSAGSLEQYF
TRBD1 | . | TRBJ2-2 | TRBV9 | TGTGCCAGCAGCGTGGCGGGACAGGGAGTAAGCACCGGGGAGCTGTTTTTT | CASSVAGQGVSTGELFF
. | . | TRBJ2-2 | TRBV10-1 | TGCGCCAGCAGCTTAACCCGGACAGCCACCGGGGAGCTGTTTTTT | CASSLTRTATGELFF
TRBD1 | few | TRBJ2-5 | TRBV4-1 | TGCGCCAGCAGCAACAAAAACAGGGGGGCCCCCCAAGAGACCCAGTACTTC | CASSNKNRGAPQETQYF